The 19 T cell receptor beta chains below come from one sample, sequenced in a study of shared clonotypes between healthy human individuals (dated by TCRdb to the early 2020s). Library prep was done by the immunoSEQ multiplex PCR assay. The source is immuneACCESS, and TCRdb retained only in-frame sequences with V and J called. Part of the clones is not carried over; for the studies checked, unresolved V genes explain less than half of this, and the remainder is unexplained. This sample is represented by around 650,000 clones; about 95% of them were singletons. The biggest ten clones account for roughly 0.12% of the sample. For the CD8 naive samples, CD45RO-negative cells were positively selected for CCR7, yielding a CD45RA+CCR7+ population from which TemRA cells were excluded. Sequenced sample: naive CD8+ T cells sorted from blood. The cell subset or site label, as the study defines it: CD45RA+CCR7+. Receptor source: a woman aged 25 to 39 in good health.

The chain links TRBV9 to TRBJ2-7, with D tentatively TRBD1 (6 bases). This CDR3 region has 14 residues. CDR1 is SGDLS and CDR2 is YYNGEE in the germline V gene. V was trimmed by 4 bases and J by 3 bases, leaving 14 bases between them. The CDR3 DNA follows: TGTGCCAGCAGCCCCCGGGACACAAACTACGAGCAGTACTTC. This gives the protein CASSPRDTNYEQYF.

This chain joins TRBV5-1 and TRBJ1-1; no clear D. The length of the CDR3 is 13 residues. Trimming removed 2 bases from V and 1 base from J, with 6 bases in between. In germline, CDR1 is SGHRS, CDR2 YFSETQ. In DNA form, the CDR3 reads TGCGCCAGCAGCTTTCGCCAGAACACTGAAGCTTTCTTT. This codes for CASSFRQNTEAFF.

The CDR3 region is CASRTGVLTHNEQFF. CDR3 sequence (DNA): TGTGCCAGCAGGACGGGAGTCCTTACCCACAATGAGCAGTTCTTC. The gene calls are TRBV5-6 and TRBJ2-1; possibly TRBD2 for D (6 bases). The CDR3 covers 15 residues. The germline V gene encodes CDR1 SGHDT and CDR2 YYEEEE. Deletions cut 5 bases from V and 5 bases from J, with 17 bases between.

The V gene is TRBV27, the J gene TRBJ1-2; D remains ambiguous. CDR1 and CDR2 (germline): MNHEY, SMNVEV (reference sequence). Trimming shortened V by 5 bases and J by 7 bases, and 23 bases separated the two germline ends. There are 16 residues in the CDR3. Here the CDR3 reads CASSQSRTAQLSGYTF. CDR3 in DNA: TGTGCCAGCAGTCAGTCCAGGACGGCTCAACTTAGTGGCTACACCTTC.

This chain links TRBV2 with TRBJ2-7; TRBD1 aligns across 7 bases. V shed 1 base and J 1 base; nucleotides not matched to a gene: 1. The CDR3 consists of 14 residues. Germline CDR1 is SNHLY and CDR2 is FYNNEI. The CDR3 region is CASSEEQGSYEQYF. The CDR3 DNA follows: TGTGCCAGCAGTGAAGAACAGGGGTCCTACGAGCAGTACTTC.

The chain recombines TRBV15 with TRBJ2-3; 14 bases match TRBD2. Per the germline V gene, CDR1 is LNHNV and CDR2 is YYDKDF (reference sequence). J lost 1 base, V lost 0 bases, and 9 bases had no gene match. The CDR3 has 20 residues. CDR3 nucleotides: TGTGCCACCAGCAGAGATAGGACTAGCGGGAGGAACAGGGGCACAGATACGCAGTATTTT. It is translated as CATSRDRTSGRNRGTDTQYF. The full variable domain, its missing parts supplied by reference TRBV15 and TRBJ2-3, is DAMVIQNPRYQVTQFGKPVTLSCSQTLNHNVMYWYQQKSSQAPKLLFHYYDKDFNNEADTPDNFQSRRPNTSFCFLDIRSPGLGDTAMYLCATSRDRTSGRNRGTDTQYFGPGTRLTVL.

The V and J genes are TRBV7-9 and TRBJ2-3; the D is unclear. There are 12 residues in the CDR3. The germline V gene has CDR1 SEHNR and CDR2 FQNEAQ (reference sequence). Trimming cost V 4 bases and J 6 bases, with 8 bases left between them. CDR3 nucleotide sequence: TGTGCCAGCAGCTCCTCGATGGATACGCAGTATTTT. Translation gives CASSSSMDTQYF.

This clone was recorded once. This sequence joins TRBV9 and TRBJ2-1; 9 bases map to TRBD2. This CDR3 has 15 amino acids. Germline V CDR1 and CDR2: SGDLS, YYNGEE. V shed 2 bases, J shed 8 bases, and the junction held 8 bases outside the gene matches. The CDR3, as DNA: TGTGCCAGCAGCGTTAGCGGGAGCTGGTTGTATGAGCAGTTCTTC. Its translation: CASSVSGSWLYEQFF. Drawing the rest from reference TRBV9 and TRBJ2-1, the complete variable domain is DSGVTQTPKHLITATGQRVTLRCSPRSGDLSVYWYQQSLDQGLQFLIQYYNGEERAKGNILERFSAQQFPDLHSELNLSSLELGDSALYFCASSVSGSWLYEQFFGPGTRLTVL.

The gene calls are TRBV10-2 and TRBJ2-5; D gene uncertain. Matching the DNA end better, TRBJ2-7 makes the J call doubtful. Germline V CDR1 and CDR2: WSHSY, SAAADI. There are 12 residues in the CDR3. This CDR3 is CASSEVVHEQYF. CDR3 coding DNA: TGCGCCAGCAGTGAAGTGGTCCACGAGCAGTACTTC.

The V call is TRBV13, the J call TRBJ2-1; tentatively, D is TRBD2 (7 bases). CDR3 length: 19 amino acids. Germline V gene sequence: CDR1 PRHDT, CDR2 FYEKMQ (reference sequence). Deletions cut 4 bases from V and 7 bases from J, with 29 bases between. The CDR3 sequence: CASSSSEGGEGRNVNEQFF. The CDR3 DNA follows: TGTGCCAGCAGCTCTTCCGAAGGGGGGGAGGGCCGTAATGTAAATGAGCAGTTCTTC.

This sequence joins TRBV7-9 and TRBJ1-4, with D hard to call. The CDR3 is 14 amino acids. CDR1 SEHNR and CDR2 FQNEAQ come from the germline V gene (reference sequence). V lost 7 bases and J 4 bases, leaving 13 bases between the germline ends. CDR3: CASTTDPYNEKLFF. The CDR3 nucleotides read TGTGCCAGCACCACGGACCCGTATAATGAAAAACTGTTTTTT. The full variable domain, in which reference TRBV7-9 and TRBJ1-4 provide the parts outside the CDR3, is DTGVSQNPRHKITKRGQNVTFRCDPISEHNRLYWYRQTLGQGPEFLTYFQNEAQLEKSRLLSDRFSAERPKGSFSTLEIQRTEQGDSAMYLCASTTDPYNEKLFFGSGTQLSVL.

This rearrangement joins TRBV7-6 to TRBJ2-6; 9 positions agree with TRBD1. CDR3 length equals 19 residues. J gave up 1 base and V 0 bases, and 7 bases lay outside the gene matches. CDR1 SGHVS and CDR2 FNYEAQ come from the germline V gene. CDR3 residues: CASSLARGTGFSGANVLTF. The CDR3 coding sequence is TGTGCCAGCAGCTTAGCCCGAGGGACAGGGTTTTCTGGGGCCAACGTCCTGACTTTC.

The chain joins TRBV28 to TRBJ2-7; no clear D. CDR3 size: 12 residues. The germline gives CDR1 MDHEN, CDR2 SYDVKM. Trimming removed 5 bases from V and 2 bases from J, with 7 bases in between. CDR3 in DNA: TGTGCCAGCAGTAAAGTGACCTACGAGCAGTACTTC. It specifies CASSKVTYEQYF.

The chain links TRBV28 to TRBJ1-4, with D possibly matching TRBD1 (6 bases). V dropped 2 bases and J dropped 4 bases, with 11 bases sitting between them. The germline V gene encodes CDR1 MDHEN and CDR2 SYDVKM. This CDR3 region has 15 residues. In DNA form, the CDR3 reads TGTGCCAGCAGTTTACCCCGGACAGATAATGAAAAACTGTTTTTT. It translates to CASSLPRTDNEKLFF.

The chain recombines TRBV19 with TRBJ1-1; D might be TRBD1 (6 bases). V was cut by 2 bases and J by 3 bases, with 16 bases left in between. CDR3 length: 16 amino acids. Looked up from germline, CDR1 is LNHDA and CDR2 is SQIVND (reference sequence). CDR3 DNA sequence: TGTGCCAGTAGTATATATACCACAGGGTGGGACACTGAAGCTTTCTTT. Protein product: CASSIYTTGWDTEAFF.

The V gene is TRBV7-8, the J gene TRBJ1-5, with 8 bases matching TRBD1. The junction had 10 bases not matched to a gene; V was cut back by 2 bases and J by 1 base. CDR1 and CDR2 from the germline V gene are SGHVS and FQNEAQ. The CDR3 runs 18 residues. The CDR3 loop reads CASSLTGTGYRSNQPQHF. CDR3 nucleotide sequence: TGTGCCAGCAGCTTAACCGGGACAGGCTACAGAAGCAATCAGCCCCAGCATTTT.

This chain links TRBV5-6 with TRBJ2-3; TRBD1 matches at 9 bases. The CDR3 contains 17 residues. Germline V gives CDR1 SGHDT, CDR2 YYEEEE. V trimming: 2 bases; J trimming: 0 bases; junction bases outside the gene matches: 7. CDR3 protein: CASSFTGQGWSTDTQYF. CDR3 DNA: TGTGCCAGCAGCTTTACGGGACAGGGATGGAGCACAGATACGCAGTATTTT.

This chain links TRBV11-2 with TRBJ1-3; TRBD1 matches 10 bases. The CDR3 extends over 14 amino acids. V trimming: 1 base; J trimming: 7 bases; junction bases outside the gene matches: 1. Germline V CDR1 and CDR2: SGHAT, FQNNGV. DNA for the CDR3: TGTGCCAGCAGCTTAGGGACAGGGGGGAACACCATATATTTT. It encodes CASSLGTGGNTIYF.

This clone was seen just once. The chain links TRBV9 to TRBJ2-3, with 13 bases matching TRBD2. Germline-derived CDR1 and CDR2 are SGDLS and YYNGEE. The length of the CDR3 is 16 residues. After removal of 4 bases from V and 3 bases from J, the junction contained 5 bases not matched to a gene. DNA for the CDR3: TGTGCCAGCAGCCCCGGGACTAGCGGGAAAACAGATACGCAGTATTTT. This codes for CASSPGTSGKTDTQYF.